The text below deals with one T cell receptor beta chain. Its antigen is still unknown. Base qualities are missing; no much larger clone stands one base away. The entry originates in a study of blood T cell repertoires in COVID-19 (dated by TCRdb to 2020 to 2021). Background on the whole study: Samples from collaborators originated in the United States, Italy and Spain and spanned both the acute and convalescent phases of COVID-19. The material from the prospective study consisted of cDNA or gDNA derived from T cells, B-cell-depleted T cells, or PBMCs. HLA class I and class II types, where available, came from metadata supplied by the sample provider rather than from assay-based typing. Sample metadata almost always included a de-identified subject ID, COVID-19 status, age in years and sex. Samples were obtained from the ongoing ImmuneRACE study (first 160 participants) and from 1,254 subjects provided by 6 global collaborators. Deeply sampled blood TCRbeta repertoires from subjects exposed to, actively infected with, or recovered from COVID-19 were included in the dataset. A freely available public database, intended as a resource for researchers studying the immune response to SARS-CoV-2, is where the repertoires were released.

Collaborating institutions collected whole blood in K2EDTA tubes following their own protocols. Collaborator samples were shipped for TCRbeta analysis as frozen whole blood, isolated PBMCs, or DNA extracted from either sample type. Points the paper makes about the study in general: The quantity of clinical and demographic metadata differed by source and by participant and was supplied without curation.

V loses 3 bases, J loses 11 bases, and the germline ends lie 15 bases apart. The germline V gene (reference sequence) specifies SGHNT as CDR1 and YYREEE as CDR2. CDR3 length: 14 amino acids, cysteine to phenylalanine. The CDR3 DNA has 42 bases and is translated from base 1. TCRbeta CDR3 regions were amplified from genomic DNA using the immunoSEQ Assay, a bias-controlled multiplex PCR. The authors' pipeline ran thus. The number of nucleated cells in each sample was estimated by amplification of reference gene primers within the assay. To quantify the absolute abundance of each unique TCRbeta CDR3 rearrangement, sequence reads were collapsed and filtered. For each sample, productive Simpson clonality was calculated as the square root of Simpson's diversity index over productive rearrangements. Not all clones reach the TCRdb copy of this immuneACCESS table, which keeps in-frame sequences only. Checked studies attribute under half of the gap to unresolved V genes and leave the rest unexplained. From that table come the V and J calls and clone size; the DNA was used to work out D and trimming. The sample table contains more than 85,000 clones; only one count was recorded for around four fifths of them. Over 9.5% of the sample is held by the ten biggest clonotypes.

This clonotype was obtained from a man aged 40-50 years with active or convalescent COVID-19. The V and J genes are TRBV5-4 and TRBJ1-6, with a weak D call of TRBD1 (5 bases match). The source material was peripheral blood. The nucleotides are TGTGCCAGCAGCTGGGGAGGTGGGGGAACACCCCTCCACTTT. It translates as CASSWGGGGTPLHF. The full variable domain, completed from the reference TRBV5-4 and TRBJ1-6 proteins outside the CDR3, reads ETGVTQSPTHLIKTRGQQVTLRCSSQSGHNTVSWYQQALGQGPQFIFQYYREEENGRGNFPPRFSGLQFPNYSSELNVNALELDDSALYLCASSWGGGGTPLHFGNGTRLTVT.